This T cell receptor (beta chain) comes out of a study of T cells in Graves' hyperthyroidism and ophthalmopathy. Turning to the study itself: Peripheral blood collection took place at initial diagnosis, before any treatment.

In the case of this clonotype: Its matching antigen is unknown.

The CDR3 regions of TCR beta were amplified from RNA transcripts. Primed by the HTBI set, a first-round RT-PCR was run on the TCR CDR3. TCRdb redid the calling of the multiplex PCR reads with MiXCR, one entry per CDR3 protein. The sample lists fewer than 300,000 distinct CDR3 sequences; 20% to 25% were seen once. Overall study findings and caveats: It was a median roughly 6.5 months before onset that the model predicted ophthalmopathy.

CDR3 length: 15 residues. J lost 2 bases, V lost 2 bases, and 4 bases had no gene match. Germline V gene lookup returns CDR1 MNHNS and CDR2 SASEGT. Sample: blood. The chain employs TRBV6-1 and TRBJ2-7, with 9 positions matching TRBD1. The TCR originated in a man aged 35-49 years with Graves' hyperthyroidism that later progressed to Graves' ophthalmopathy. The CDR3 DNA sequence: TGTGCCAGCAGTGAACTAGGACAGGGGACCTACGAGCAGTACTTC. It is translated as CASSELGQGTYEQYF.